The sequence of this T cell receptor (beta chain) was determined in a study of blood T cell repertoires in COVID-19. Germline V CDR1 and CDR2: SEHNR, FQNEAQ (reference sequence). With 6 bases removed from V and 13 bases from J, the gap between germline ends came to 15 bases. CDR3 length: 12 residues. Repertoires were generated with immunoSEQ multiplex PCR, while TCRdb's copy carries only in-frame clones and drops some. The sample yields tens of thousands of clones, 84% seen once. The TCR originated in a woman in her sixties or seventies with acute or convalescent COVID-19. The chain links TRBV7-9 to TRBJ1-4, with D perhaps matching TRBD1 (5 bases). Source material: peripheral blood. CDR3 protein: CASSLGHLGLFF. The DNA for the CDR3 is TGTGCCAGCAGTCTAGGACACCTAGGACTGTTTTTT.